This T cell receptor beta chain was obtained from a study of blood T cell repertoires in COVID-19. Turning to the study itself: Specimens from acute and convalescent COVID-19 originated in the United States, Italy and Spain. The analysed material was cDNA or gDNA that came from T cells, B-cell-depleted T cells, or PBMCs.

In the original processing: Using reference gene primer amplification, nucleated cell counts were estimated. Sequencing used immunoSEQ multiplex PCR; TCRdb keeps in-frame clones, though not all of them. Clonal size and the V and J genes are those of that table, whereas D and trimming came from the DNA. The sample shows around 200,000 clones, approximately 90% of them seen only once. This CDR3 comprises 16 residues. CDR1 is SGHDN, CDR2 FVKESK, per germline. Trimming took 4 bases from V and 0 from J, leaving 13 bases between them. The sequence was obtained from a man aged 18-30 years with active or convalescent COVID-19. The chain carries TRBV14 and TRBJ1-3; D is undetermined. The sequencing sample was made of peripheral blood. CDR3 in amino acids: CASSLDIQFSGNTIYF. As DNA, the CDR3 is TGTGCCAGCAGCCTTGATATTCAGTTCTCTGGAAACACCATATATTTT.